A single sample gave rise to the 29 T cell receptor beta chains below, sequenced in a study of Ad26.COV2.S vaccination and SARS-CoV-2 variants. TCRdb keeps only in-frame clones here, not all; method: immunoSEQ multiplex PCR. The table lists hundreds of thousands of clones, about 88% of them singletons. Indicated treatment: around 19 received Ad26.COV2.S at low or high dose, single or two shots; several received placebo; per-sample allocation not given. After the first vaccine or placebo injection, samples were drawn on day 63. The sequencing used peripheral blood, collected in a trial of Ad26.COV2.S vaccine versus placebo. These receptors were obtained from a person between 18 and 60 years old who received the Ad26.COV2.S COVID-19 vaccine or a placebo.

This rearrangement joins TRBV7-8 to TRBJ1-5; D is perhaps TRBD1 (6 bases). Germline CDR1 reads SGHVS; CDR2 reads FQNEAQ. V was pared by 3 bases and J by 2 bases, with 8 bases between. The CDR3 length is 14 residues. In DNA, the CDR3 is TGTGCCAGCAGCTTCGGACAGCGCAATCAGCCCCAGCATTTT. Residues: CASSFGQRNQPQHF.

The chain joins TRBV11-2 to TRBJ1-1, with D maybe TRBD1 (5 bases). V shed 5 bases and J shed 2 bases, with 18 bases lying between them. The CDR3 contains 16 residues. CDR1 and CDR2 from the germline V gene are SGHAT and FQNNGV. CDR3 DNA sequence: TGTGCCAGCAGCCCTGGAAAAGGGGCCCCCAACACTGAAGCTTTCTTT. It translates to CASSPGKGAPNTEAFF.

V gene TRBV3-1 (or the pseudogene TRBV3-2) combines with J gene TRBJ2-5; D may correspond to TRBD1 or TRBD2 (5 bases each). Per germline, CDR1 LGHDT and CDR2 YNNKEL (reference sequence). The CDR3 loop spans 11 amino acids. V lost 4 bases to trimming and J lost 9 bases, with 9 bases between them. CDR3 nucleotides: TGTGCCAGCAGCCTTGGGACCCCCCAGTACTTC. Residues: CASSLGTPQYF.

This clone was detected a few times. V gene TRBV6-5 combines with J gene TRBJ1-6; D gene uncertain. CDR1 and CDR2 (germline): MNHEY, SVGAGI. This CDR3 spans 14 amino acids. V lost 7 bases to trimming and J lost 5 bases, with 12 bases between them. The CDR3 nucleotides read TGTGCCAGCAAAAGCGGGGAGGATAATTCACCCCTCCACTTT. Translation gives CASKSGEDNSPLHF.

The V and J genes are TRBV21-1 and TRBJ2-3. TRBV21-1 is a documented pseudogene. The CDR3 sequence is 12 residues long. The CDR3 reads CASSSLGDTQYF. CDR3 DNA sequence: TGTGCCAGCAGTTCTCTGGGGGATACGCAGTATTTT.

For the CDR3, the DNA is TGTGCCAGCAGAGCCCCAACTGGCGGGGGGGCGCTTACAGATACGCAGTATTTT. This encodes CASRAPTGGGALTDTQYF. This rearrangement joins TRBV2 to TRBJ2-3; 9 positions agree with TRBD2. The CDR3 is 18 residues long. The germline CDR1 and CDR2 sequences are SNHLY and FYNNEI. The J segment lost 3 bases and the V segment lost 6 bases, leaving 16 bases of the junction unmatched.

This chain connects TRBV6-2 or TRBV6-3 to TRBJ1-5; D possibly corresponds to TRBD1 (5 bases). This CDR3 is built from 14 residues. Germline V gene lookup returns CDR1 MNHEY and CDR2 SVGEGT. Trimming cost V 4 bases and J 7 bases, with 14 bases left between them. The CDR3 sequence is CASSSDTPWQPQHF. CDR3 coding DNA: TGTGCCAGCAGTTCGGACACACCGTGGCAGCCCCAGCATTTT.

The chain couples TRBV5-4 to TRBJ1-6, with TRBD1 as a possible D gene (6 bases). V was clipped by 3 bases and J by 3 bases, with 10 bases between them. The CDR3 has 15 residues. The germline V gene has CDR1 SGHNT and CDR2 YYREEE (reference sequence). The chain's CDR3 is CASSWGGRYNSPLHF. CDR3 nucleotide sequence: TGTGCCAGCAGCTGGGGGGGCCGCTATAATTCACCCCTCCACTTT.

The CDR3 loop reads CAISSGQPGETQYF. CDR3 coding DNA: TGTGCCATCAGTAGCGGTCAGCCGGGGGAGACCCAGTACTTC. J is TRBJ2-5 and V is TRBV10-3; D is possibly TRBD2 (5 bases). V shed 5 bases and J shed 5 bases, with 15 bases lying between them. The CDR3 has 14 residues. The germline gives CDR1 ENHRY, CDR2 SYGVKD.

The chain is built from TRBV7-3 and TRBJ2-6; D is perhaps TRBD2 (6 bases). CDR1 is SGHTA, CDR2 FQGTGA, per germline. The length of the CDR3 is 18 residues. The V gene lost 4 bases and the J gene lost 1 base, with 17 bases spanning the gap. Here the CDR3 DNA reads TGTGCCAGCAGCTCGCCACACCTCGGGGGATCTGGGGCCAACGTCCTGACTTTC. This translates into CASSSPHLGGSGANVLTF.

V and J are TRBV5-4 and TRBJ2-7; 9 nucleotides align to TRBD1. Germline V lookup: CDR1 SGHNT, CDR2 YYREEE (reference sequence). The CDR3 spans 16 residues. V was pared by 4 bases and J by 4 bases, with 12 bases of the junction left unmatched. Here the CDR3 DNA reads TGTGCCAGCAGCCCCCCGGGACAGGGATCTGGTTACGAGCAGTACTTC. This gives the protein CASSPPGQGSGYEQYF.

This chain connects TRBV4-3 to TRBJ2-3; D is ambiguous. Trimming cost V 0 bases and J 6 bases, with 10 bases left between them. Germline V gene lookup returns CDR1 LGHNA and CDR2 YSLEER. The length of the CDR3 is 14 residues. The CDR3 reads CASSQEVVGDTQYF. CDR3 nucleotides: TGCGCCAGCAGCCAAGAGGTAGTGGGGGATACGCAGTATTTT.

In its sample, this clone was seen a few times. The chain employs TRBV28 and TRBJ1-5, with a tentative D call TRBD1 (5 bases). The length of the CDR3 is 15 residues. V lost 3 bases and J lost 0, with 9 bases in between. CDR1 and CDR2 from the germline V gene are MDHEN and SYDVKM. CDR3 protein: CASSLGPPSNQPQHF. The CDR3 DNA reads as TGTGCCAGCAGTTTGGGGCCTCCTAGCAATCAGCCCCAGCATTTT.

J is TRBJ1-2 and V is TRBV4-2, with 12 bases fitting TRBD1. The V gene's germline CDR1 is LGHNA and CDR2 YNFKEQ. The CDR3 sequence is 18 residues long. Trimming cost V 5 bases and J 7 bases; bases outside gene matches: 17. The CDR3 loop reads CASSSQTGTGGASFGYTF. Written as DNA, the CDR3 is TGTGCCAGCAGCTCTCAAACCGGGACAGGGGGCGCAAGTTTTGGCTACACCTTC.

This rearrangement joins TRBV4-3 to TRBJ1-1; 8 nucleotides agree with TRBD1. The CDR3 totals 15 residues. Per the germline V gene, CDR1 is LGHNA and CDR2 is YSLEER. The J segment lost 6 bases and the V segment lost 2 bases, leaving 8 bases of the junction unmatched. Here the CDR3 DNA reads TGCGCCAGCAGCCAATGGGAGACAGGGGCGTCTGAAGCTTTCTTT. Translating it yields CASSQWETGASEAFF.

The DNA for the CDR3 is TGTGCCAGCAGCCGTCGGACAGGGGCCACCGGGGAGCTGTTTTTT. Residues: CASSRRTGATGELFF. The V and J genes are TRBV11-3 and TRBJ2-2; 9 bases are shared with TRBD1. CDR1 is SGHNT, CDR2 YENEEA, per germline. V shed 5 bases, J shed 4 bases, and the junction held 5 bases outside the gene matches. The CDR3 extends over 15 amino acids.

The chain is built from TRBV12-1 and TRBJ2-3; TRBD1 reflects the table's D call only, with no check against the DNA. TRBV12-1 is described as a pseudogene. The CDR3 consists of 17 residues. The chain's CDR3 is CASSYIKDRGGDDTQYF. CDR3 in DNA: TGTGCCAGCAGCTATATCAAGGACAGGGGAGGCGACGATACGCAGTATTTT.

V gene TRBV3-1 (or the pseudogene TRBV3-2) combines with J gene TRBJ1-4, with 8 bases matching TRBD1. CDR1 is LGHDT, CDR2 YNNKEL, per germline (reference sequence). The V and J ends lost 0 bases and 7 bases, in that order; junction bases with no gene match: 7. The CDR3 totals 16 residues. Here the CDR3 DNA reads TGTGCCAGCAGCCAAGAGGGCAGGGGGCGGACTGAAAAACTGTTTTTT. Amino acid sequence: CASSQEGRGRTEKLFF.

V and J are TRBV9 and TRBJ1-1; D is unresolved. Trimming left V 4 bases short and J 1 base short, with 8 bases between. Germline values: CDR1 SGDLS, CDR2 YYNGEE. The CDR3 runs 13 residues. This CDR3 reads CASSIGRNTEAFF. CDR3 coding DNA: TGTGCCAGCAGCATAGGGAGGAACACTGAAGCTTTCTTT.

The chain has TRBV30 and TRBJ1-2; 7 positions agree with TRBD1. The CDR3 has 14 amino acids. Trimming cost V 3 bases and J 4 bases; bases outside gene matches: 8. Germline-derived CDR1 and CDR2 are GTSNPN and SVGIG (reference sequence). The CDR3 here is CAWSQPQGIYGYTF. The CDR3 DNA reads TGTGCCTGGAGCCAACCACAGGGGATCTATGGCTACACCTTC. Full variable domain (rest looked up from reference TRBV30 and TRBJ1-2): SQTIHQWPATLVQPVGSPLSLECTVEGTSNPNLYWYRQAAGRGLQLLFYSVGIGQISSEVPQNLSASRPQDRQFILSSKKLLLSDSGFYLCAWSQPQGIYGYTFGSGTRLTVV.

Notes on this clone: At the DNA level, this CDR3 is encoded by other sequences in the same sample as well. The chain recombines TRBV11-2 with TRBJ1-5; no reliable D call. Germline loops: CDR1 SGHAT, CDR2 FQNNGV. The CDR3 is made up of 15 amino acids. V lost 0 bases and J lost 0, with 6 bases in between. The CDR3 protein is CASSLEGNSNQPQHF. The CDR3 region has the DNA TGTGCCAGCAGCTTAGAAGGGAATAGCAATCAGCCCCAGCATTTT.

The rearrangement links TRBV30 to TRBJ2-3; 7 bases fit TRBD1. V lost 6 bases and J lost 3; bases outside the gene matches: 6. Germline loops: CDR1 GTSNPN, CDR2 SVGIG (reference sequence). This CDR3 comprises 13 residues. This CDR3 is CACMRQGTDTQYF. CDR3 sequence (DNA): TGTGCCTGCATGAGACAGGGAACAGATACGCAGTATTTT.

The gene calls are TRBV4-2 and TRBJ2-2, with TRBD1 as a possible D gene (5 bases). The CDR3 is 14 residues long. Trimming left V 4 bases short and J 7 bases short, with 13 bases between. The germline gives CDR1 LGHNA, CDR2 YNFKEQ. For the CDR3, the DNA is TGTGCCAGCAGCCCCGTTGGGGCCGTCGGGGAGCTGTTTTTT. It yields the protein CASSPVGAVGELFF.

The chain links TRBV7-2 to TRBJ2-3; 16 nucleotides agree with TRBD2. Germline trimming cut 5 bases from V and 3 bases from J; bases unmatched to any gene: 2. Germline V gene data show CDR1 as SGHTA and CDR2 as FQGNSA. This CDR3 is built from 16 residues. CDR3 sequence: CASSPGLAGGTDTQYF. CDR3 coding DNA: TGTGCCAGCAGCCCGGGACTAGCGGGAGGGACAGATACGCAGTATTTT.

The gene calls are TRBV18 and TRBJ1-1; tentatively, D is TRBD1 (5 bases). This CDR3 comprises 15 residues. From germline, CDR1 is KGHSH and CDR2 LQKENI. V lost 0 bases to trimming and J lost 1 base, with 9 bases between them. CDR3 DNA sequence: TGTGCCAGCTCACCACCGTACGGGACGAACACTGAAGCTTTCTTT. Residues: CASSPPYGTNTEAFF.

The chain recombines TRBV25-1 with TRBJ1-3; 9 nucleotides agree with TRBD1. With V trimmed by 4 bases and J by 3 bases, 10 bases remained unmatched. This CDR3 comprises 17 residues. The germline gives CDR1 MGHDK, CDR2 SYGVNS. The DNA of the CDR3 is TGTGCCAGCAGTGCGGGACAGGGTTTCTTCGGTGGAAACACCATATATTTT. As protein: CASSAGQGFFGGNTIYF.

The chain recombines TRBV11-2 with TRBJ1-2; weak D call: TRBD1 (5 bases). The V gene lost 4 bases and the J gene lost 8 bases, with 8 bases spanning the gap. CDR1 is SGHAT and CDR2 is FQNNGV in the germline V gene. There are 11 residues in the CDR3. For the CDR3, the DNA is TGTGCCAGCAGCTCATGGGACGGCTACACCTTC. It yields the protein CASSSWDGYTF. Full variable domain (missing parts from reference TRBV11-2 and TRBJ1-2): EAGVAQSPRYKIIEKRQSVAFWCNPISGHATLYWYQQILGQGPKLLIQFQNNGVVDDSQLPKDRFSAERLKGVDSTLKIQPAKLEDSAVYLCASSSWDGYTFGSGTRLTVV.

The CDR3 coding sequence is TGTGCCAGCTCTGGCGGGAGCGTCACAGATACGCAGTATTTT. It codes for CASSGGSVTDTQYF. This rearrangement joins TRBV7-2 to TRBJ2-3, with 7 bases that match TRBD2. The CDR3 length is 14 residues. Germline V gene data show CDR1 as SGHTA and CDR2 as FQGNSA. The trim removed 8 bases at V and 2 bases at J, leaving 7 bases unmatched.

This clone was detected only once. This chain uses TRBV5-1 with TRBJ1-2; D is perhaps TRBD1 (5 bases). V gave up 4 bases and J gave up 6 bases, with 13 bases separating them. The V gene's germline CDR1 is SGHRS and CDR2 YFSETQ. The CDR3 contains 13 residues. CDR3 sequence reads: CASSLQGSDGYTF. The CDR3 DNA reads as TGCGCCAGCAGCCTGCAGGGATCTGATGGCTACACCTTC.